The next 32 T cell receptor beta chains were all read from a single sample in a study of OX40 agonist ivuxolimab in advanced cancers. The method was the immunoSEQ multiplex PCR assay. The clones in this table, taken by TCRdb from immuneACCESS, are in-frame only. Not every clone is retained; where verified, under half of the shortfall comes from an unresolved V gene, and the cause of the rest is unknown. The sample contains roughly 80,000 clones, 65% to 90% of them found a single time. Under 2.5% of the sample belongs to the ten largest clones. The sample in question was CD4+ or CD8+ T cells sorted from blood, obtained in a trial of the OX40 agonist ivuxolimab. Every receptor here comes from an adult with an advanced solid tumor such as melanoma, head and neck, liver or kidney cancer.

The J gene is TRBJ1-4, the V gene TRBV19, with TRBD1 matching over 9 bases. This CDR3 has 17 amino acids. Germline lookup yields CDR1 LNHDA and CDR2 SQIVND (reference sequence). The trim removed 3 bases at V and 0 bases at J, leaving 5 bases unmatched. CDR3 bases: TGTGCCAGTAGTATTGTGGGACAGGGCGCAACTAATGAAAAACTGTTTTTT. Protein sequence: CASSIVGQGATNEKLFF.

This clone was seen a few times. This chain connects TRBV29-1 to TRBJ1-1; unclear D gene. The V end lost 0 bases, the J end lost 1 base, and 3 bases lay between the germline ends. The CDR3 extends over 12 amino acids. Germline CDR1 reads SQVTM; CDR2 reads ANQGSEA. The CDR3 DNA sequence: TGCAGCGTTGAAGATTGGAACACTGAAGCTTTCTTT. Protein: CSVEDWNTEAFF.

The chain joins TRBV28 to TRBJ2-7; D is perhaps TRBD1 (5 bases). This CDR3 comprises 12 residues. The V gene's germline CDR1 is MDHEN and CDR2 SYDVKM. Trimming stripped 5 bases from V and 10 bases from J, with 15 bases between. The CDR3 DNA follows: TGTGCCAGCAGTGCCCCAGGCCAGGGTCAGTACTTC. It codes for CASSAPGQGQYF.

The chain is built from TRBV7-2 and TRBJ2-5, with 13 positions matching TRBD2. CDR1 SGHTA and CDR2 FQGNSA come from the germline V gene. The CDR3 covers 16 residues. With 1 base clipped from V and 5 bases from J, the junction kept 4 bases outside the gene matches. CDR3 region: CASSLGLAGGMETQYF. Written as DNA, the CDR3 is TGTGCCAGCAGCTTAGGACTAGCGGGGGGCATGGAGACCCAGTACTTC.

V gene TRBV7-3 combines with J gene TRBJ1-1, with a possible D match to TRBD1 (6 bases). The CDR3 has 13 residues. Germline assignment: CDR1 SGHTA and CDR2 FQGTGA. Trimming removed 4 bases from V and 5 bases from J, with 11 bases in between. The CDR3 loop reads CASSSNRDTEAFF. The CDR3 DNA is TGTGCCAGCAGCTCCAACAGGGATACTGAAGCTTTCTTT.

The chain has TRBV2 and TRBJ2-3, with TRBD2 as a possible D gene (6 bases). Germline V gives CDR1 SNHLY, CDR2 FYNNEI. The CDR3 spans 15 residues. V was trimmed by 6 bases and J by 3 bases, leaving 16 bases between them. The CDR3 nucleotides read TGTGCCAGCAGGGCCGGGACTCAAAAGACAGATACGCAGTATTTT. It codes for CASRAGTQKTDTQYF. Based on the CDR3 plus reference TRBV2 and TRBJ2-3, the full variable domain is EPEVTQTPSHQVTQMGQEVILRCVPISNHLYFYWYRQILGQKVEFLVSFYNNEISEKSEIFDDQFSVERPDGSNFTLKIRSTKLEDSAMYFCASRAGTQKTDTQYFGPGTRLTVL.

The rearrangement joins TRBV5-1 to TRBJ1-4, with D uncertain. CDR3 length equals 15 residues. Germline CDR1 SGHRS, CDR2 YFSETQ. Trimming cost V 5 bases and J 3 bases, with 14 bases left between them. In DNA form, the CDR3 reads TGCGCCAGCAGGTCGGGAGGACGGGCTAATGAAAAACTGTTTTTT. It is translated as CASRSGGRANEKLFF.

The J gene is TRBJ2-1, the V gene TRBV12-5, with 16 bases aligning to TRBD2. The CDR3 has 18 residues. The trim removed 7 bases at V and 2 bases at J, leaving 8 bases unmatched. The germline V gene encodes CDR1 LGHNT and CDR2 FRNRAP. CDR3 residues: CASDTGTSGRATYNEQFF. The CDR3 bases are TGTGCTAGTGATACCGGGACTAGCGGGAGGGCCACCTACAATGAGCAGTTCTTC.

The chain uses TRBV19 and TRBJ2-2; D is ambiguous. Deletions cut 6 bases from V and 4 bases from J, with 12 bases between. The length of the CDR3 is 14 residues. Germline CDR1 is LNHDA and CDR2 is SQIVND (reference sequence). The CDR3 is CASRDDLVTGELFF. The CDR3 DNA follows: TGTGCCAGTAGGGACGACCTGGTCACCGGGGAGCTGTTTTTT.

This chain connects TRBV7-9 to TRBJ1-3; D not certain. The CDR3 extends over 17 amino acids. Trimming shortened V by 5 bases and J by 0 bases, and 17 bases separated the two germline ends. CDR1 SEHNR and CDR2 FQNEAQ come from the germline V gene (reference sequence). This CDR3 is CASSPTTMGYSGNTIYF. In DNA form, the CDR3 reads TGTGCCAGCAGCCCCACCACAATGGGTTACTCTGGAAACACCATATATTTT.

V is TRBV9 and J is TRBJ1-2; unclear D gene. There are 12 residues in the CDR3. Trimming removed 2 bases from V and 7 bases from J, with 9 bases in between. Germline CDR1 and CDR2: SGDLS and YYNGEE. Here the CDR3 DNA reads TGTGCCAGCAGCGTCTCACACGGTGGCTACACCTTC. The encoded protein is CASSVSHGGYTF.

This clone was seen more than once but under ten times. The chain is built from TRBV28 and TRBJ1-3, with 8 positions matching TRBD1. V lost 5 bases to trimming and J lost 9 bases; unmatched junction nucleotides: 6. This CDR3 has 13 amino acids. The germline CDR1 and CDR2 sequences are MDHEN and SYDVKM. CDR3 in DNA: TGTGCCAGCAGTCCGGGACAGGCCTTCACCATATATTTT. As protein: CASSPGQAFTIYF.

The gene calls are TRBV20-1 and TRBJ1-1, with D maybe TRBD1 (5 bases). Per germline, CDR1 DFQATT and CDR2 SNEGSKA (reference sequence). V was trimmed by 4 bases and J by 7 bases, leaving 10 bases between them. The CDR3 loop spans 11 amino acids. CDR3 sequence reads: CSAMKGNEAFF. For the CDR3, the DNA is TGCAGTGCTATGAAGGGGAATGAAGCTTTCTTT.

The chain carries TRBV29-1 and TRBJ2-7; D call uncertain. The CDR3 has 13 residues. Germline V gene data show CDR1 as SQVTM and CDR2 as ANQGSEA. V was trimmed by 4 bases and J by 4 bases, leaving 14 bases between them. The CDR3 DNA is TGCAGCGTTGTGAGAGTAGTCGGGTACGAGCAGTACTTC. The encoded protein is CSVVRVVGYEQYF.

The CDR3 here is CASSLGQGIHNEQFF. CDR3 DNA sequence: TGTGCCAGCAGCTTGGGGCAGGGGATCCACAATGAGCAGTTCTTC. This chain connects TRBV7-8 to TRBJ2-1; D may be TRBD1 (6 bases). The CDR3 spans 15 residues. Trimming shortened V by 3 bases and J by 5 bases, and 14 bases separated the two germline ends. Germline CDR1 and CDR2: SGHVS and FQNEAQ.

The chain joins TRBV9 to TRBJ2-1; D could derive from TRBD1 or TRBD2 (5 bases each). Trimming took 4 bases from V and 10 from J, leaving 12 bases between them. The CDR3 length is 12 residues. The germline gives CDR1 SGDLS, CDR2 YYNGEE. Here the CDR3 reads CASSPRRDEQFF. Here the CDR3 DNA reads TGTGCCAGCAGCCCCCGCCGGGACGAGCAGTTCTTC.

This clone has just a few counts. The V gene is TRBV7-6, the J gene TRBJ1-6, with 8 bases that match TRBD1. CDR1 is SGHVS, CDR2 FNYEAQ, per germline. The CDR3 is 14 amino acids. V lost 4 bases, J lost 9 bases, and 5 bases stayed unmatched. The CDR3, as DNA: TGTGCCAGCAGCTCACAGGGGGGTCGTTCACCCCTCCACTTT. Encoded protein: CASSSQGGRSPLHF.

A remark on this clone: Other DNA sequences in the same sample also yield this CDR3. The CDR3 spells CASSYAPRGVNTEAFF. DNA of the CDR3: TGTGCCAGCAGTTATGCCCCCCGGGGAGTGAACACTGAAGCTTTCTTT. The J gene is TRBJ1-1, the V gene TRBV6-6; no definite D call. V lost 3 bases to trimming and J lost 0 bases, with 14 bases between them. Germline loops: CDR1 MNHNY, CDR2 SVGAGI (reference sequence). CDR3 size: 16 residues.

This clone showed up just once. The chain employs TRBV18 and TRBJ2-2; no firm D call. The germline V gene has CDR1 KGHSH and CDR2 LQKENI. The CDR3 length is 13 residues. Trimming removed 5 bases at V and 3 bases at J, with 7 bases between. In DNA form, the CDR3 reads TGTGCCAGCTCAACCCTAGACACCGGGGAGCTGTTTTTT. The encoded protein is CASSTLDTGELFF.

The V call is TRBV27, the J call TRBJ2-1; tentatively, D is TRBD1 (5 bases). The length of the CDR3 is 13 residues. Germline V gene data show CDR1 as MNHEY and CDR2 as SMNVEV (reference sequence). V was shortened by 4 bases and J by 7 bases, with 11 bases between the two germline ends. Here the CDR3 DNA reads TGTGCCAGCAGTTGGACATTTGGTAATGAGCAGTTCTTC. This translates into CASSWTFGNEQFF.

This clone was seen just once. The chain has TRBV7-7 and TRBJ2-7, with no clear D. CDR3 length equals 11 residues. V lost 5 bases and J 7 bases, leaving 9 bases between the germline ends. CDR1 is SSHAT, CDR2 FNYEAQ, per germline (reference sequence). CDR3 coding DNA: TGTGCCAGCAGCGCAGGCCCTGAGCAGTACTTC. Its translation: CASSAGPEQYF.

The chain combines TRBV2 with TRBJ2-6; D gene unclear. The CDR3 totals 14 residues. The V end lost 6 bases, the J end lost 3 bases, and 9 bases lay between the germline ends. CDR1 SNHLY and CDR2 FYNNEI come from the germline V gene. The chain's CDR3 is CASRRPGGANVLTF. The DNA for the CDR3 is TGTGCCAGCAGACGTCCGGGTGGGGCCAACGTCCTGACTTTC.

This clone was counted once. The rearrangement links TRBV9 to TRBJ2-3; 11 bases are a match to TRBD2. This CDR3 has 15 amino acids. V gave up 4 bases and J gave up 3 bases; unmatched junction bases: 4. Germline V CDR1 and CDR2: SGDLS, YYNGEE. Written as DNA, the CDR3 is TGTGCCAGCAGCTTCCGGACTAGCGGGACAGATACGCAGTATTTT. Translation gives CASSFRTSGTDTQYF.

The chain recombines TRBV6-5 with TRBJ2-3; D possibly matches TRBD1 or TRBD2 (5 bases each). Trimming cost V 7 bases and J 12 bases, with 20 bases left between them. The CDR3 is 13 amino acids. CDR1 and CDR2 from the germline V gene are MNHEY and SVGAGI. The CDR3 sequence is CASTKGPARLQYF. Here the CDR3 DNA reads TGTGCCAGCACAAAGGGACCCGCTCGACTACAGTATTTT.

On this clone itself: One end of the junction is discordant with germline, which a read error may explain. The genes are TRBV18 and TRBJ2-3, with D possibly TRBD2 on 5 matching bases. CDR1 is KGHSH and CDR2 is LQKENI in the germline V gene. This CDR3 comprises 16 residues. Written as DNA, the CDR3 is TGTGCCAGCTCCCCACCCGGGGTTAAAAATGCAGATACGCAGTATTTT. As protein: CASSPPGVKNADTQYF. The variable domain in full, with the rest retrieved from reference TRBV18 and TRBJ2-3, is NAGVMQNPRHLVRRRGQEARLRCSPMKGHSHVYWYRQLPEEGLKFMVYLQKENIIDESGMPKERFSAEFPKEGPSILRIQQVVRGDSAAYFCASSPPGVKNADTQYFGPGTRLTVL.

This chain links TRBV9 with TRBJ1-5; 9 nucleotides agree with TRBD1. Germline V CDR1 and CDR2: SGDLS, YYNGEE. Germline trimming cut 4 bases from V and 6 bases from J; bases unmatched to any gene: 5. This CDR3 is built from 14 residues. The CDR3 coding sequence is TGTGCCAGCAGCAGGGACAGGGTTGGTCAGCCCCAGCATTTT. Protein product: CASSRDRVGQPQHF.

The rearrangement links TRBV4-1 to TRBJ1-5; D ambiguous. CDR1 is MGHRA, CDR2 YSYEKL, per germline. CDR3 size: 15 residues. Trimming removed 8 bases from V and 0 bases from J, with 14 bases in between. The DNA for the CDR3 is TGCGCCAGCGCCCCTGGTCCCCTTAGCAATCAGCCCCAGCATTTT. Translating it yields CASAPGPLSNQPQHF.

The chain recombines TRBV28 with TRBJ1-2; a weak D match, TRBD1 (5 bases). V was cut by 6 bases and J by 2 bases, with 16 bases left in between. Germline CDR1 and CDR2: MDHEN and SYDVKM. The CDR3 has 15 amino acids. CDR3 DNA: TGTGCCAGCAGGACTGGGGGGGACGGAAACTATGGCTACACCTTC. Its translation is CASRTGGDGNYGYTF.

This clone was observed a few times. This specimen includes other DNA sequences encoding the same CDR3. CDR3 DNA sequence: TGTGCCAGCAGCTTAGACACTGAAGCTTTCTTT. It encodes CASSLDTEAFF. The chain employs TRBV7-9 and TRBJ1-1; D uncertain. The CDR3 is 11 residues long. The germline V gene encodes CDR1 SEHNR and CDR2 FQNEAQ (reference sequence). V was clipped by 1 base and J by 3 bases, with 0 bases between them.

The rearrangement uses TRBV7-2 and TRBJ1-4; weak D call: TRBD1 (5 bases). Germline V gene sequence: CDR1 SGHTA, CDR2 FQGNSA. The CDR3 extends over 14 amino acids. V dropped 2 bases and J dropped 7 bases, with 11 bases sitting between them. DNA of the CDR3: TGTGCCAGCAGCTTAATGCGGGGGGGTGAAAAACTGTTTTTT. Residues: CASSLMRGGEKLFF.

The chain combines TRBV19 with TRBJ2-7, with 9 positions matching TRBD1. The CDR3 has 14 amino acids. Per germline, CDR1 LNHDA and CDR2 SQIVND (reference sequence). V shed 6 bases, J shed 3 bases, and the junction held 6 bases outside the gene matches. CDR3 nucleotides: TGTGCCAGTAGAGGGGGACAGGGCGGCTACGAGCAGTACTTC. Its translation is CASRGGQGGYEQYF.

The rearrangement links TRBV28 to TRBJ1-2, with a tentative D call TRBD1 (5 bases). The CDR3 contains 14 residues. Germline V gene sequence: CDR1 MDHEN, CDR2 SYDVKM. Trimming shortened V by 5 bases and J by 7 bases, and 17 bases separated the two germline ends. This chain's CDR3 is CASSPPGRAVGYTF. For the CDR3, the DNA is TGTGCCAGCAGTCCCCCCGGCAGGGCAGTTGGCTACACCTTC.